This T cell receptor beta chain was identified in a study of molecular identifiers for immune sequencing clone quantification. Bulk libraries came from a prior protocol with listed TCR primers. TCRdb used MiXCR to reprocess the PCR reads, holding one entry per CDR3 protein. The repertoire has some 100,000 distinct CDR3 sequences, 15% to 20% of them found once; the top ten carry about 0.85%. This clonotype was observed many times. The ends were cut back, 5 bases at V and 2 bases at J, with 12 bases in the middle. CDR3 length: 14 amino acids. The clonotype was recovered from a human donor in good health. Some libraries in this study had Jurkat cell RNA spiked in. The sequenced sample consisted of naive CD8+ T cells from blood, with Jurkat cell RNA spiked in. The subset here: FACS-sorted CD8+CD4-CCR7+CD45RA+ naive T cells. The rearrangement uses TRBV12-3 or TRBV12-4 and TRBJ1-2; no definite D call. CDR3 DNA: TGTGCCAGCAGTCCCCTCGGCGGAAACTATGGCTACACCTTC. Protein sequence: CASSPLGGNYGYTF.